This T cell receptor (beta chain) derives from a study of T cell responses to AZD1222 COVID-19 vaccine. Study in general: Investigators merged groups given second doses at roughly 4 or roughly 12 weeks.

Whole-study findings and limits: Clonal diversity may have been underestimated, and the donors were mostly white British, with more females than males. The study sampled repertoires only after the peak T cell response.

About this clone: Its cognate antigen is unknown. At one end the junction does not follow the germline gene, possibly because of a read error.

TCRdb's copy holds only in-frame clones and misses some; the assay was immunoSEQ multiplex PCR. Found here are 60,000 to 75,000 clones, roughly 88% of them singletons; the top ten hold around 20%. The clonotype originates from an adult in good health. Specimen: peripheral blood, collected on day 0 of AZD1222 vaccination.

Here the CDR3 reads CASSESTGTNNGYTF. Written as DNA, the CDR3 is TGTGCCAGCAGTGAATCAACAGGGACTAACAATGGCTACACCTTC. The rearrangement joins TRBV6-1 to TRBJ1-2, with D possibly TRBD1 on 6 matching bases. This CDR3 is 15 amino acids long. The germline CDR1 and CDR2 sequences are MNHNS and SASEGT.